These 23 T cell receptor beta chains were all obtained from the same sample, sequenced in a study of blood T cell repertoires in COVID-19. Profiling relied on immunoSEQ multiplex PCR, and the TCRdb table lists in-frame clones only, not all of them. The table records some 300,000 clones, roughly 80% of them present only once. The sample taken for sequencing was peripheral blood. Every receptor here comes from a woman between 45 and 60 years old with active or convalescent COVID-19.

V and J are TRBV6-5 and TRBJ1-1, with D hard to call. V was clipped by 2 bases and J by 4 bases, with 11 bases between them. The CDR3 length is 14 residues. Germline-derived CDR1 and CDR2 are MNHEY and SVGAGI. The chain's CDR3 is CASSYALPGTEAFF. CDR3 coding DNA: TGTGCCAGCAGTTACGCCTTACCCGGCACTGAAGCTTTCTTT.

The chain links TRBV5-1 to TRBJ1-1; 12 bases are a match to TRBD1. This CDR3 spans 15 amino acids. The J segment lost 5 bases and the V segment lost 4 bases, leaving 6 bases of the junction unmatched. Germline CDR1 SGHRS, CDR2 YFSETQ. CDR3 in amino acids: CASSGGDRGRTEAFF. Written as DNA, the CDR3 is TGCGCCAGCAGCGGAGGGGACAGGGGGCGGACTGAAGCTTTCTTT.

This chain's CDR3 is CASTRTGVTGELFF. CDR3 DNA: TGTGCCAGCACGCGGACAGGGGTCACCGGGGAGCTGTTTTTT. The chain combines TRBV2 with TRBJ2-2, with 9 bases fitting TRBD1. Germline CDR1 SNHLY, CDR2 FYNNEI. This CDR3 has 14 residues. V lost 7 bases and J lost 4; bases outside the gene matches: 4.

The gene calls are TRBV9 and TRBJ1-1; 7 bases are shared with TRBD1. Trimming at V came to 2 bases and at J to 8 bases, leaving 9 bases not matched to a gene. CDR1 is SGDLS and CDR2 is YYNGEE in the germline V gene. This CDR3 is built from 14 residues. The CDR3 nucleotides read TGTGCCAGCAGCGTCGGACAGGCGGGGTCGGAAGCTTTCTTT. Its protein is CASSVGQAGSEAFF.

The chain joins TRBV27 to TRBJ2-1; TRBD2 matches 7 bases. The CDR3 extends over 12 amino acids. Germline lookup yields CDR1 MNHEY and CDR2 SMNVEV (reference sequence). With V trimmed by 3 bases and J by 16 bases, 9 bases remained unmatched. CDR3 in amino acids: CASSLVGGPSFF. The CDR3 DNA sequence: TGTGCCAGCAGTTTGGTGGGAGGGCCTTCTTTCTTC.

This clone was counted only a few times. The gene calls are TRBV19 and TRBJ1-3; tentatively, D is TRBD1 (6 bases). Germline V gene lookup returns CDR1 LNHDA and CDR2 SQIVND (reference sequence). The CDR3 is 13 residues long. V lost 5 bases and J lost 7, with 12 bases in between. The CDR3 here is CASSSERGNTIYF. The CDR3 DNA follows: TGTGCCAGTAGTTCCGAGAGGGGGAACACCATATATTTT. Complete variable domain (other parts from reference TRBV19 and TRBJ1-3): DGGITQSPKYLFRKEGQNVTLSCEQNLNHDAMYWYRQDPGQGLRLIYYSQIVNDFQKGDIAEGYSVSREKKESFPLTVTSAQKNPTAFYLCASSSERGNTIYFGEGSWLTVV.

The chain has TRBV5-1 and TRBJ1-1, with a weak D call TRBD1 (6 bases). Germline V CDR1 and CDR2: SGHRS, YFSETQ. The CDR3 is 16 amino acids. V was trimmed by 0 bases and J by 4 bases, leaving 16 bases between them. CDR3 coding DNA: TGCGCCAGCAGCTTGGGTTCTGGGGAAGGGGGCACTGAAGCTTTCTTT. Translation: CASSLGSGEGGTEAFF. The full variable domain, in which reference TRBV5-1 and TRBJ1-1 provide the parts outside the CDR3, is KAGVTQTPRYLIKTRGQQVTLSCSPISGHRSVSWYQQTPGQGLQFLFEYFSETQRNKGNFPGRFSGRQFSNSRSEMNVSTLELGDSALYLCASSLGSGEGGTEAFFGQGTRLTVV.

J is TRBJ2-5 and V is TRBV28; TRBD2 matches 13 bases. Germline V gene sequence: CDR1 MDHEN, CDR2 SYDVKM. Germline trimming cut 6 bases from V and 4 bases from J; bases unmatched to any gene: 2. The CDR3 runs to 14 residues. CDR3: CASRTSGRIETQYF. DNA of the CDR3: TGTGCCAGCAGGACTAGCGGGAGGATAGAGACCCAGTACTTC.

This rearrangement joins TRBV12-5 to TRBJ1-4, with D unresolved. V lost 2 bases and J lost 5, with 12 bases in between. The CDR3 length is 15 residues. Germline lookup yields CDR1 LGHNT and CDR2 FRNRAP. Written as DNA, the CDR3 is TGTGCTAGTGGTTTGATAGGATCCGGGAATGAAAAACTGTTTTTT. It encodes CASGLIGSGNEKLFF.

The rearrangement joins TRBV7-6 to TRBJ2-1, with 13 positions matching TRBD2. The germline V gene encodes CDR1 SGHVS and CDR2 FNYEAQ. The CDR3 extends over 20 amino acids. Germline trimming cut 5 bases from V and 1 base from J; bases unmatched to any gene: 14. CDR3 region: CASSGPRGLAGKTSYNEQFF. The CDR3 DNA reads TGTGCCAGCAGCGGTCCGAGGGGACTAGCGGGAAAAACGTCCTACAATGAGCAGTTCTTC.

This clone showed up many times. The chain carries TRBV5-1 and TRBJ2-1; perhaps TRBD2 as D (5 bases). CDR1 and CDR2 (germline): SGHRS, YFSETQ. Trimming removed 0 bases at V and 8 bases at J, with 12 bases between. This CDR3 region has 14 residues. As DNA, the CDR3 is TGCGCCAGCAGCTTGGGTATAGCGCGGCATGAGCAGTTCTTC. Amino acid sequence: CASSLGIARHEQFF.

The chain links TRBV5-1 to TRBJ2-3; perhaps TRBD2 as D (6 bases). Germline values: CDR1 SGHRS, CDR2 YFSETQ. CDR3 length: 16 amino acids. V lost 3 bases and J 3 bases, leaving 17 bases between the germline ends. CDR3 DNA: TGCGCCAGCAGCTCCAGGGCGGGATACTTGACAGATACGCAGTATTTT. It encodes CASSSRAGYLTDTQYF. The full variable domain, with the rest looked up from reference TRBV5-1 and TRBJ2-3, is KAGVTQTPRYLIKTRGQQVTLSCSPISGHRSVSWYQQTPGQGLQFLFEYFSETQRNKGNFPGRFSGRQFSNSRSEMNVSTLELGDSALYLCASSSRAGYLTDTQYFGPGTRLTVL.

The chain is built from TRBV12-2 and TRBJ2-7; the table's D gene call, TRBD2, was not cross checked with the DNA. TRBV12-2 is a known pseudogene. The CDR3 extends over 15 amino acids. CDR3: CASRPPSGRAYEQYF. CDR3 nucleotide sequence: TGTGCAAGTCGCCCCCCTAGCGGGAGGGCCTACGAGCAGTACTTC.

CDR3 bases: TGTGCCACCAGTGACTCGACAGGGGTTAACACTGAAGCTTTCTTT. Translated, it gives CATSDSTGVNTEAFF. The chain combines TRBV24-1 with TRBJ1-1; 8 bases fit TRBD1. The CDR3 is made up of 15 amino acids. The V segment lost 4 bases and the J segment 2 bases; nucleotides outside the gene matches: 5. In germline, CDR1 is KGHDR, CDR2 SFDVKD.

The sample holds one count of this clone. The chain recombines TRBV7-2 with TRBJ2-5; D unresolved. The CDR3 sequence is 14 residues long. Germline V gene sequence: CDR1 SGHTA, CDR2 FQGNSA. With 1 base removed from V and 5 bases from J, the gap between germline ends came to 11 bases. Written as DNA, the CDR3 is TGTGCCAGCAGCTTAGGCGGCAAGAGGGAGACCCAGTACTTC. It codes for CASSLGGKRETQYF.

This chain connects TRBV2 to TRBJ1-2; 7 nucleotides agree with TRBD1. The V segment lost 4 bases and the J segment 4 bases; nucleotides outside the gene matches: 9. Germline assignment: CDR1 SNHLY and CDR2 FYNNEI. CDR3 length: 15 residues. CDR3 nucleotide sequence: TGTGCCAGCAGTGTTCAGAGCACAGGGGCCTATGGCTACACCTTC. Amino acids: CASSVQSTGAYGYTF. The full variable domain, completed using reference TRBV2 and TRBJ1-2, is EPEVTQTPSHQVTQMGQEVILRCVPISNHLYFYWYRQILGQKVEFLVSFYNNEISEKSEIFDDQFSVERPDGSNFTLKIRSTKLEDSAMYFCASSVQSTGAYGYTFGSGTRLTVV.

Remarks on this clone: This same CDR3 is encoded by further DNA sequences in the sample. The genes are TRBV2 and TRBJ1-5; D is possibly TRBD1 (6 bases). This CDR3 comprises 13 residues. V lost 2 bases to trimming and J lost 4 bases, with 6 bases between them. Germline V gene sequence: CDR1 SNHLY, CDR2 FYNNEI. CDR3 nucleotides: TGTGCCAGCAGTGAACAGGGGAATCAGCCCCAGCATTTT. Translation gives CASSEQGNQPQHF.

The chain combines TRBV6-4 with TRBJ2-2; 10 bases line up with TRBD2. J was trimmed by 6 bases and V by 2 bases; bases with no gene match: 21. The CDR3 extends over 21 amino acids. CDR1 and CDR2 (germline): MRHNA, SNTAGT. The CDR3 sequence is CASSDPRGGVSLAGRPGELFF. DNA for the CDR3: TGTGCCAGCAGTGACCCGCGGGGGGGGGTCTCACTAGCGGGACGACCCGGGGAGCTGTTTTTT.

The V and J genes are TRBV30 and TRBJ1-2; D is perhaps TRBD1 (5 bases). This CDR3 contains 12 residues. CDR1 GTSNPN and CDR2 SVGIG come from the germline V gene (reference sequence). The germline V and J ends were trimmed by 3 bases and 8 bases, with 13 bases remaining between them. The CDR3 DNA sequence: TGTGCCTGGAGCCGGGGGGGGTTAGGCTACACCTTC. Protein product: CAWSRGGLGYTF.

The chain links TRBV4-2 to TRBJ2-2; possibly TRBD1 for D (6 bases). The CDR3 is 13 residues long. Germline values: CDR1 LGHNA, CDR2 YNFKEQ. The V and J ends lost 6 bases and 5 bases respectively, with 10 bases between them. The CDR3 protein is CASRKRGTGELFF. CDR3 in DNA: TGTGCCAGCAGGAAGAGGGGGACCGGGGAGCTGTTTTTT.

This chain joins TRBV28 and TRBJ1-5, with D possibly being TRBD1 (5 bases). V was pared by 2 bases and J by 3 bases, with 8 bases between. The CDR3 runs 14 residues. Germline CDR1 is MDHEN and CDR2 is SYDVKM. CDR3 protein: CASSLRGVNQPQHF. The CDR3, as DNA: TGTGCCAGCAGTTTAAGGGGTGTCAATCAGCCCCAGCATTTT.

This chain connects TRBV10-3 to TRBJ1-1; 7 bases are shared with TRBD1. The CDR3 totals 15 residues. J was trimmed by 3 bases and V by 9 bases; bases with no gene match: 13. Germline V CDR1 and CDR2: ENHRY, SYGVKD. The CDR3 sequence: CAISGRQGADTEAFF. The CDR3 DNA reads TGTGCCATTTCCGGGCGACAGGGAGCCGACACTGAAGCTTTCTTT.

V is TRBV7-6 and J is TRBJ2-1; D is undetermined. Trimming removed 3 bases at V and 2 bases at J, with 8 bases between. This CDR3 comprises 14 residues. Looked up from germline, CDR1 is SGHVS and CDR2 is FNYEAQ. The CDR3 bases are TGTGCCAGCAGCTTTTCGGGTACCTACAATGAGCAGTTCTTC. Its protein is CASSFSGTYNEQFF. Full variable domain (missing parts from reference TRBV7-6 and TRBJ2-1): GAGVSQSPRYKVTKRGQDVALRCDPISGHVSLYWYRQALGQGPEFLTYFNYEAQQDKSGLPNDRFSAERPEGSISTLTIQRTEQRDSAMYRCASSFSGTYNEQFFGPGTRLTVL.